A single sample is the source of the 18 T cell receptor beta chains below, sequenced in a study of cytomegalovirus exposure and HLA in healthy donors. Some clones are missing from TCRdb's copy, which holds only in-frame ones; the method was immunoSEQ multiplex PCR. The sample shows about 120,000 clones, roughly 88% of them seen only once. Sequences were obtained from PBMCs. These receptor sequences come from a man aged 18-30 years in good health and CMV-seronegative.

The chain recombines TRBV25-1 with TRBJ1-3, with D unresolved. The CDR3 spans 13 residues. Germline lookup yields CDR1 MGHDK and CDR2 SYGVNS. Deletions cut 6 bases from V and 4 bases from J, with 10 bases between. CDR3 bases: TGTGCCAGCAGCATACAATCCGGAAACACCATATATTTT. The encoded protein is CASSIQSGNTIYF. Together with reference TRBV25-1 and TRBJ1-3, the CDR3 gives the full variable domain: EADIYQTPRYLVIGTGKKITLECSQTMGHDKMYWYQQDPGMELHLIHYSYGVNSTEKGDLSSESTVSRIRTEHFPLTLESARPSHTSQYLCASSIQSGNTIYFGEGSWLTVV.

This clone was observed a single time. This same CDR3 is encoded by further DNA sequences in the sample. The V and J genes are TRBV4-2 and TRBJ2-2; the match to TRBD2 covers 10 bases. CDR1 and CDR2 from the germline V gene are LGHNA and YNFKEQ. Germline trimming cut 0 bases from V and 6 bases from J; bases unmatched to any gene: 4. The CDR3 extends over 16 amino acids. The CDR3 loop reads CASSQDPSGGAGELFF. The CDR3, as DNA: TGTGCCAGCAGCCAAGATCCCAGCGGGGGGGCCGGGGAGCTGTTTTTT.

The CDR3, as DNA: TGCGCCAGCAGCCCGAGCGGAGCGGGGGCCGCCGGGGAGCTGTTTTTT. Translation gives CASSPSGAGAAGELFF. V and J are TRBV5-1 and TRBJ2-2; 8 positions agree with TRBD2. The V gene end was trimmed by 4 bases and the J gene end by 6 bases; junction bases not matched to a gene: 11. The CDR3 runs 16 residues. Per germline, CDR1 SGHRS and CDR2 YFSETQ.

This chain joins TRBV5-1 and TRBJ2-3, with TRBD2 matching 10 bases. The germline gives CDR1 SGHRS, CDR2 YFSETQ. V was clipped by 0 bases and J by 3 bases; unmatched bases: 7. The CDR3 is 17 amino acids. The DNA of the CDR3 is TGCGCCAGCAGCTTGGGAAGCGGGAGGGGTGCGACAGATACGCAGTATTTT. It codes for CASSLGSGRGATDTQYF.

This chain connects TRBV6-5 to TRBJ1-2; tentative D call: TRBD1 (5 bases). Looked up from germline, CDR1 is MNHEY and CDR2 is SVGAGI. Trimming removed 2 bases at V and 4 bases at J, with 8 bases between. The CDR3 covers 13 residues. The CDR3 spells CASSYGARYGYTF. CDR3 DNA sequence: TGTGCCAGCAGTTACGGGGCCCGCTATGGCTACACCTTC.

The chain recombines TRBV4-1 with TRBJ2-1; D might be TRBD1 (6 bases). Germline CDR1 MGHRA, CDR2 YSYEKL. V was shortened by 5 bases and J by 0 bases, with 11 bases between the two germline ends. The CDR3 is made up of 15 amino acids. This chain's CDR3 is CASSSRGSSYNEQFF. Written as DNA, the CDR3 is TGCGCCAGCAGCTCCAGGGGTAGCTCCTACAATGAGCAGTTCTTC.

The chain has TRBV14 and TRBJ1-5; 8 bases are a match to TRBD1. CDR1 and CDR2 from the germline V gene are SGHDN and FVKESK. The CDR3 sequence is 17 residues long. J lost 7 bases, V lost 0 bases, and 11 bases had no gene match. The CDR3 sequence: CASSQDGRTGSQQPQHF. The CDR3 DNA reads as TGTGCCAGCAGCCAAGATGGGAGGACAGGGTCGCAACAGCCCCAGCATTTT.

The rearrangement joins TRBV5-1 to TRBJ2-5; TRBD2 agrees at 8 bases. CDR1 SGHRS and CDR2 YFSETQ come from the germline V gene. J was trimmed by 5 bases and V by 3 bases; bases with no gene match: 6. The CDR3 is 14 residues long. CDR3 residues: CASSSGGAWETQYF. In DNA, the CDR3 is TGCGCCAGCAGCTCCGGGGGGGCCTGGGAGACCCAGTACTTC.

CDR3 bases: TGTGCCAGCAGCGTAGGGACAGCTTCACCCCTCCACTTT. It encodes CASSVGTASPLHF. V is TRBV9 and J is TRBJ1-6; tentatively, D is TRBD1 (6 bases). The CDR3 covers 13 residues. V was trimmed by 0 bases and J by 9 bases, leaving 7 bases between them. Germline V gives CDR1 SGDLS, CDR2 YYNGEE. The full variable domain, completed using reference TRBV9 and TRBJ1-6, is DSGVTQTPKHLITATGQRVTLRCSPRSGDLSVYWYQQSLDQGLQFLIQYYNGEERAKGNILERFSAQQFPDLHSELNLSSLELGDSALYFCASSVGTASPLHFGNGTRLTVT.

CDR3 region: CASSEALQPSHGELFF. The CDR3 region has the DNA TGTGCCAGCAGTGAAGCGCTTCAGCCTAGCCACGGGGAGCTGTTTTTT. This chain uses TRBV2 with TRBJ2-2; D is possibly TRBD2 (5 bases). The CDR3 length is 16 residues. V gave up 0 bases and J gave up 7 bases, with 15 bases separating them. Germline lookup yields CDR1 SNHLY and CDR2 FYNNEI.

The gene calls are TRBV5-1 and TRBJ2-1, with a weak D call TRBD2 (5 bases). CDR3 length: 13 residues. Germline V CDR1 and CDR2: SGHRS, YFSETQ. V lost 5 bases and J lost 1, with 7 bases in between. The chain's CDR3 is CASSRGSYNEQFF. The CDR3 bases are TGCGCCAGCAGTCGGGGTTCCTACAATGAGCAGTTCTTC.

This chain links TRBV7-9 with TRBJ2-3; TRBD2 matches at 8 bases. CDR1 is SEHNR, CDR2 FQNEAQ, per germline (reference sequence). J lost 6 bases, V lost 5 bases, and 1 base had no gene match. The CDR3 loop spans 12 amino acids. CDR3 amino acids: CASSRGGDTQYF. The CDR3 DNA reads as TGTGCCAGCAGCCGGGGGGGGGATACGCAGTATTTT.

The chain links TRBV11-3 to TRBJ2-3; TRBD1 matches 9 bases. The germline V gene has CDR1 SGHNT and CDR2 YENEEA. J was trimmed by 2 bases and V by 4 bases; bases with no gene match: 4. The CDR3 has 15 residues. CDR3 loop: CASSSDRGPTDTQYF. CDR3 bases: TGTGCCAGCAGCTCGGACAGGGGTCCCACAGATACGCAGTATTTT.

This sequence joins TRBV6-1 and TRBJ2-1, with 10 positions matching TRBD1. The CDR3 is made up of 19 amino acids. CDR1 is MNHNS and CDR2 is SASEGT in the germline V gene. V gave up 3 bases and J gave up 3 bases; unmatched junction bases: 14. The CDR3 spells CASSESPRDRGLFYNEQFF. The CDR3 DNA reads as TGTGCCAGCAGTGAGTCGCCTAGGGACAGGGGCCTCTTCTACAATGAGCAGTTCTTC.

V gene TRBV2 combines with J gene TRBJ1-5; weak D call: TRBD1 (6 bases). Trimming shortened V by 2 bases and J by 1 base, and 9 bases separated the two germline ends. Germline V gene data show CDR1 as SNHLY and CDR2 as FYNNEI. This CDR3 comprises 15 residues. CDR3 region: CASSEPGHSNQPQHF. The CDR3 nucleotides read TGTGCCAGCAGTGAACCGGGACACAGCAATCAGCCCCAGCATTTT.

This sequence joins TRBV6-1 and TRBJ2-7; weak D call: TRBD2 (5 bases). The V end lost 2 bases, the J end lost 3 bases, and 11 bases lay between the germline ends. The CDR3 is made up of 14 amino acids. The germline V gene encodes CDR1 MNHNS and CDR2 SASEGT. Written as DNA, the CDR3 is TGTGCCAGCAGTGAACAGGTTAGCGTCTACGAGCAGTACTTC. It encodes CASSEQVSVYEQYF.

The rearrangement uses TRBV12-5 and TRBJ1-5, with D perhaps TRBD1 (6 bases). The germline CDR1 and CDR2 sequences are LGHNT and FRNRAP. Trimming shortened V by 6 bases and J by 7 bases, and 16 bases separated the two germline ends. This CDR3 is built from 14 residues. CDR3 DNA sequence: TGTGCTAGTGGAAAAGACAGGTTCGACCAGCCCCAGCATTTT. Translation gives CASGKDRFDQPQHF.

The V gene is TRBV27, the J gene TRBJ2-6; TRBD2 matches at 8 bases. This CDR3 comprises 18 residues. The germline gives CDR1 MNHEY, CDR2 SMNVEV (reference sequence). V shed 4 bases and J 3 bases; nucleotides not matched to a gene: 11. CDR3 loop: CASSYLAGLRVGANVLTF. Written as DNA, the CDR3 is TGTGCCAGCAGTTACTTAGCGGGGCTTCGGGTTGGGGCCAACGTCCTGACTTTC.